This TCR beta chain was profiled in a study of T cells after posttransplantation cyclophosphamide. The table lists this clone with a count of one. Its target is not known. Only in-frame clones appear in the TCRdb table, and some are missing; sequencing was by immunoSEQ multiplex PCR. The sample shows approximately 50,000 clones, roughly 92% of them seen only once. The germline V and J ends were trimmed by 1 base and 2 bases, with 6 bases remaining between them. The CDR3 is made up of 13 amino acids. Germline V CDR1 and CDR2: SNHLY, FYNNEI. Study findings and constraints: Recipient CMV seropositivity and CMV reactivation strongly tracked TRB clonality.

Specimen: PBMCs. This rearrangement joins TRBV2 to TRBJ2-7; no definite D call. The source is a woman aged 25 to 45 in good health and a related stem cell transplant donor. This CDR3 reads CASSEGSTYEQYF. CDR3 nucleotides: TGTGCCAGCAGTGAAGGGAGCACCTACGAGCAGTACTTC.